This T cell receptor beta chain emerged from a study of cytomegalovirus exposure and HLA in healthy donors. Only in-frame clones appear in the TCRdb table, and some are missing; sequencing was by immunoSEQ multiplex PCR. The sample records about 200,000 clones, less than 85% being singletons. Germline V gene lookup returns CDR1 SGHRS and CDR2 YFSETQ. The CDR3 length is 16 residues. With V trimmed by 3 bases and J by 7 bases, 12 bases remained unmatched. The clonotype comes from a woman between 18 and 29 years old in good health and CMV-seronegative. The sample taken for sequencing was PBMCs. This chain links TRBV5-1 with TRBJ2-7; 11 bases are shared with TRBD1. Here the CDR3 reads CASSSKPGTGGLEQYF. The CDR3 DNA reads TGCGCCAGCAGCTCGAAACCTGGGACAGGGGGATTGGAGCAGTACTTC.